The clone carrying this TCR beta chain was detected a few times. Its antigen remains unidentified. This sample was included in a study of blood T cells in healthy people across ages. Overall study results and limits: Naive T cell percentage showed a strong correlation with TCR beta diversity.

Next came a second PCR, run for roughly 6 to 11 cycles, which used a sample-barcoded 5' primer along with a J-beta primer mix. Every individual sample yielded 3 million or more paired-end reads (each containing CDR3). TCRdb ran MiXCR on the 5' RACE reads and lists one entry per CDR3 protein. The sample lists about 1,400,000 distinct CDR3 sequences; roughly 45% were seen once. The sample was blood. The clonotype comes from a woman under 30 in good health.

CDR3 nucleotides: TGCGCCAGCAGCCGGATTAGGGACAGCTCCACTCTTAGCACAGATACGCAGTATTTT. Amino acid sequence: CASSRIRDSSTLSTDTQYF. The gene calls are TRBV5-1 and TRBJ2-3, with TRBD1 matching 7 bases. J was trimmed by 0 bases and V by 4 bases; bases with no gene match: 17. The CDR3 contains 19 residues. Germline CDR1 and CDR2: SGHRS and YFSETQ.